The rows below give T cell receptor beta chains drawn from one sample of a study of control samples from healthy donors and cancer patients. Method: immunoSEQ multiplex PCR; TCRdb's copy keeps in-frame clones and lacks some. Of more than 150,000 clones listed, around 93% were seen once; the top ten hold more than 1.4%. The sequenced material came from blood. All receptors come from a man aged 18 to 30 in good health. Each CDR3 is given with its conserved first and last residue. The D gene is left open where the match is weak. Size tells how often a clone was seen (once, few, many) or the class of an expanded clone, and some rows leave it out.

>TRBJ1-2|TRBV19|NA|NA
TGTGCCAGTAGTTCCCGAGGGGGTCGGGGCTACACCTTC
CASSSRGGRGYTF
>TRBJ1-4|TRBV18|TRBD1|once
TGTGCCAGCTCACCAAATACAGGGGGCGATGAAAAACTGTTTTTT
CASSPNTGGDEKLFF
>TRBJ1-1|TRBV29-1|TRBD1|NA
TGCAGCGTAGACCAGGAACAGGGGGGGATTGAAGCTTTCTTT
CSVDQEQGGIEAFF
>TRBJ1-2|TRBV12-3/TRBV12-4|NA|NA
TGTGCCAGTAGTTTATTGGGTTACTATGGCTACACCTTC
CASSLLGYYGYTF
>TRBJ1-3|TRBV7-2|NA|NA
TGTGCCAGCAGCTTCACTCGATCTGGAAACACCATATATTTT
CASSFTRSGNTIYF
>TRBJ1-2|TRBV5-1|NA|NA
TGCGCCAGCAGCCGGGAGACCGGGACGGCCTATGGCTACACCTTC
CASSRETGTAYGYTF
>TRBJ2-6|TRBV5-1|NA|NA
TGCGCCAGCAGCTTGGGGGGCGAACGCTCTGGGGCCAACGTCCTGACTTTC
CASSLGGERSGANVLTF
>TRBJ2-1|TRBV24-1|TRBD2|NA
TGTGCCACCAGTGAGATGACTAGCGGGGGGTTTGAGCAGTTCTTC
CATSEMTSGGFEQFF
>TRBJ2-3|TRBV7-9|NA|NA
TGTGCCAGCAGCTCTAGGCTGGCGGCCGACGGTGATACGCAGTATTTT
CASSSRLAADGDTQYF
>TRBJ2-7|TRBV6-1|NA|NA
TGTGCCAGCAGTGATTCAGGCTACGAGCAGTACTTC
CASSDSGYEQYF